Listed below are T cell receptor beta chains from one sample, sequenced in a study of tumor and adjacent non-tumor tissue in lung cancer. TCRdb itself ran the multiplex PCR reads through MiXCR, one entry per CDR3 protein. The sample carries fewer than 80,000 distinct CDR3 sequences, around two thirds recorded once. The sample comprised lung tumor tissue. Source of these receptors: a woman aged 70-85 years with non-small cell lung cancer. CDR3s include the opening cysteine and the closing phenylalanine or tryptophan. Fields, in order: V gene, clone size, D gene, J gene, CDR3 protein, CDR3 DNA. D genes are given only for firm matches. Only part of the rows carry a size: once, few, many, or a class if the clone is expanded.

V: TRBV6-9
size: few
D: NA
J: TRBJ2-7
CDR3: CASSYTGGEQYF
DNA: TGTGCCAGCAGTTATACGGGCGGCGAGCAGTACTTC

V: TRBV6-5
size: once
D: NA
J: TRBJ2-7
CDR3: CASSQSVRRSKISYERYF
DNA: TGTGCCAGCAGTCAGAGCGTAAGGCGCTCCAAGATCTCCTACGAGCGGTACTTT

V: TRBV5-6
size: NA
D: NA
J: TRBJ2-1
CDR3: CASSLLVGVLEQFF
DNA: TGTGCCAGCAGCCTACTAGTGGGAGTGCTTGAGCAGTTCTTC

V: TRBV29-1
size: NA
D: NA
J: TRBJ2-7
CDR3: CSVVLSGTVGSYGQYF
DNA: TGCAGCGTTGTCCTCTCCGGGACTGTGGGCTCCTACGGGCAATACTTC

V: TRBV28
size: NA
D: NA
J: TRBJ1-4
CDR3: CASRRGANERLLF
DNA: TGTGCCAGCAGAAGAGGGGCTAATGAAAGACTGCTTTTT

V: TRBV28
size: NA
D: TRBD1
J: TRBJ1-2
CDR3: CASGSGQVCGYTF
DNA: TGTGCCAGCGGTTCGGGACAGGTTTGTGGCTACACCTTC

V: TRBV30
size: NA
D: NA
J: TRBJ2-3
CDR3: CAEGGSVSDTQYF
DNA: TGTGCCGAGGGGGGGAGCGTCTCAGACACGCAGTATTTT

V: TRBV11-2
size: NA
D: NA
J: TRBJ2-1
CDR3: CASSSRIGYENEQFF
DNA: TGTGCCAGCAGCTCACGAATCGGGTACGAGAACGAGCAGTTCTTC

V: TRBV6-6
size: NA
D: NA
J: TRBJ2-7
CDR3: CASSRGGISGQYF
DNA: TGTGCCAGCTCCCGCGGGGGCATAAGCGGGCAGTACTTC

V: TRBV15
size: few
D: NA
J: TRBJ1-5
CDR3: CATSLGFGDQPQHF
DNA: TGTGCCACCAGCCTGGGTTTCGGGGATCAGCCCCAGCATTTT

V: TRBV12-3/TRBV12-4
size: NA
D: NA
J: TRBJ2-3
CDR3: CTSSLASGDTQYF
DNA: TGTACCAGCAGTTTAGCCTCGGGTGATACGCAGTATTTT

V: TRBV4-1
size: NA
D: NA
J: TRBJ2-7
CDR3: CASSPRLTVSYEQYF
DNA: TGCGCCAGTAGCCCCCGGCTAACAGTCTCCTACGAGCAGTACTTC

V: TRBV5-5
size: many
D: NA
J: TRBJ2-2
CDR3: CASRAYRGNRNTGELFF
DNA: TGTGCCAGCAGAGCCTATAGGGGGAATAGGAACACCGGGGAGCTGTTTTTT

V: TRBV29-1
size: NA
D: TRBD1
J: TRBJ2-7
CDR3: CIVRGTGGGNEKYF
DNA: TGCATCGTAAGAGGGACAGGGGGTGGCAACGAGAAGTACTTC

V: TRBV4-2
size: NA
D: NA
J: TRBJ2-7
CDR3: CASSQVFIRLLVGLPISYEQYF
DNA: TGTGCCAGCAGCCAAGTTTTCATCAGATTACTAGTGGGATTACCGATCTCCTACGAACAGTACTTC

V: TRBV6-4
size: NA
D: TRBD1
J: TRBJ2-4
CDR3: CASSPLAGGFKNIQYF
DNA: TGTGCCAGCAGCCCTTTGGCAGGGGGCTTCAAAAACATTCAGTACTTC

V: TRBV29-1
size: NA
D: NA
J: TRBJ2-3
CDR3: CRVDYIMDTQYF
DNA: TGCCGCGTTGACTATATCATGGATACGCAGTATTTT

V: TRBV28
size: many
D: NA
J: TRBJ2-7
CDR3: CASRKADFYEQYF
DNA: TGTGCCAGCAGGAAAGCGGACTTCTACGAGCAGTACTTC

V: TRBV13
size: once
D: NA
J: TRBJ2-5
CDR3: CAGSSGLAQEIQYF
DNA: TGTGCCGGCAGCTCGGGACTGGCACAAGAGATCCAGTACTTC

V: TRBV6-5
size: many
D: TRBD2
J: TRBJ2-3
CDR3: CANSFRRDGRNTDTQYF
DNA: TGTGCCAACAGTTTCCGACGGGACGGGAGGAACACAGATACGCAGTATTTT

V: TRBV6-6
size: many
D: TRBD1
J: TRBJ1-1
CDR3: CASSYAGGLNTEAFF
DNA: TGTGCCAGCAGTTACGCAGGGGGCCTGAACACTGAAGCTTTCTTT

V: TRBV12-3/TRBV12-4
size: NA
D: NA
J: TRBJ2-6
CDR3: CANSFDSFSGVNVLTF
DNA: TGTGCCAACTCTTTCGACAGTTTCTCTGGGGTCAACGTCCTGACTTTC

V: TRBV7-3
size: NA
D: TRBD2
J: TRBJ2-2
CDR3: CASSLKNVRLAGGPYTGELLF
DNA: TGTGCCAGCAGCCTAAAAAACGTTCGGCTAGCGGGAGGGCCATACACCGGGGAGCTGTTATTT

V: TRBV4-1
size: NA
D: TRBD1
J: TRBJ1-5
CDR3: CTSSQNGQAPRPQHF
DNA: TGCACCAGCAGCCAGAATGGACAGGCCCCTCGGCCCCAGCACTTT

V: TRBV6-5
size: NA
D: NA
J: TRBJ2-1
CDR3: CAGCRQLSGYNEQFF
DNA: TGTGCCGGCTGTCGACAGCTAAGCGGCTACAATGAGCAGTTCTTC

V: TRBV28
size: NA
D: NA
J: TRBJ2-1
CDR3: CASRPPGLAGSSSYNGQFF
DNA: TGTGCCAGCAGACCCCCGGGACTGGCGGGATCCAGCTCCTACAATGGGCAGTTCTTC

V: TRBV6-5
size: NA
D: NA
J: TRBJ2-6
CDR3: CASSYSMDSGTNVVSF
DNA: TGTGCCAGCAGTTACTCGATGGACTCTGGGACCAACGTCGTGTCTTTC

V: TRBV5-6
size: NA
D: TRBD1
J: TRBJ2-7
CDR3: CASSQTGQGSIEQYF
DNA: TGTGCCAGTAGCCAAACCGGACAGGGGTCGATCGAGCAGTACTTC

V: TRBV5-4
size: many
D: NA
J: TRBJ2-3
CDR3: CASSHDNWREGGTDTQYF
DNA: TGTGCCAGCAGCCACGATAATTGGAGAGAGGGTGGCACAGATACGCAGTATTTT

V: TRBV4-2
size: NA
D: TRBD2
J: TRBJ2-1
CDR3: CVSSQDELAGYSEQFF
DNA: TGTGTCAGCAGCCAAGACGAGCTAGCGGGCTACAGTGAGCAGTTCTTC

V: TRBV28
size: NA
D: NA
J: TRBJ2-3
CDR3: CASTMGVVDTQYF
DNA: TGTGCCAGCACTATGGGGGTAGTAGATACGCAGTATTTT

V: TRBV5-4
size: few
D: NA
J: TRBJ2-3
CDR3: CANSLERPQGPTDTQYF
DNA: TGTGCCAACAGTTTGGAGCGTCCCCAAGGGCCCACAGATACGCAGTATTTT

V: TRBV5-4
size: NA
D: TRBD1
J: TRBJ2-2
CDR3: CASSLGQGGHGGQFF
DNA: TGTGCCAGCAGCTTGGGACAGGGGGGCCACGGGGGGCAGTTTTTT

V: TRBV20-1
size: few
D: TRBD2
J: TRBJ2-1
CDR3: CTACDSGRADEQFF
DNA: TGCACTGCTTGTGATAGCGGGAGAGCCGATGAGCAGTTCTTC

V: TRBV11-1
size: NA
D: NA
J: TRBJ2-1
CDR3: CASSYHSLGEQFF
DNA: TGTGCCAGCAGTTACCATTCCCTGGGTGAACAGTTCTTC

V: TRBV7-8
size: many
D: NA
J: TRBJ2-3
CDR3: CASSHPPLTDTQYF
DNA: TGTGCCAGCAGCCACCCGCCTCTCACAGATACGCAGTATTTT

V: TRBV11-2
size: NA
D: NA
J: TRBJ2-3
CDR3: CTSTSYTDTHYF
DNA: TGTACCAGCACCTCCTACACAGATACGCACTATTTT

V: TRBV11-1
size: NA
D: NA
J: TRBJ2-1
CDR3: CVSSPGPVGDQFF
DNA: TGTGTCAGCAGCCCAGGACCCGTCGGTGACCAGTTCTTC

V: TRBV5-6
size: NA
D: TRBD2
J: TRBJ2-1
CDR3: CASSLRAGLSYNEQSF
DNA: TGTGCCAGCAGCTTGCGAGCGGGACTGTCCTACAATGAGCAGTCCTTC

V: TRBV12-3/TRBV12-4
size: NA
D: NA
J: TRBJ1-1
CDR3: CASSLGKTEAFF
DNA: TGTGCCAGCAGTTTAGGGAAGACTGAGGCTTTCTTT

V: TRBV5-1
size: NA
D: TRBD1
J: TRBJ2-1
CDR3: CASSPGTGNFGEQLF
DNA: TGCGCCAGCAGCCCAGGGACAGGCAATTTCGGTGAGCAGCTCTTC

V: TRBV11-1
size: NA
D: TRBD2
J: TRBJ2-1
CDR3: CASGPREGHYEQFF
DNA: TGTGCCAGCGGCCCGCGGGAGGGGCACTATGAACAGTTCTTC

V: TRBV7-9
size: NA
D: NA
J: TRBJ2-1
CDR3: CASSPDISVRVVYISYNEQFF
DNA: TGTGCCAGCAGCCCAGATATTAGCGTTAGGGTCGTCTATATCTCCTACAATGAGCAGTTCTTC

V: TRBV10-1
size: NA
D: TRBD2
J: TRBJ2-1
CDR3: CPSSDSTSGRSYEQFF
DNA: TGCCCCAGCAGTGATTCGACTAGCGGGAGGTCATATGAGCAGTTCTTC

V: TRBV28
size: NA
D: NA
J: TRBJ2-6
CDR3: CANRGGDPNSGANVLTF
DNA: TGTGCCAACAGAGGCGGTGACCCTAACTCTGGGGCCAACGTCCTGACTTTC

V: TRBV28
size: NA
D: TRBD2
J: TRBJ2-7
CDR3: CASSSKYGLAGTEISYEQYF
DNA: TGTGCCAGCAGTTCTAAGTATGGACTAGCGGGAACGGAAATCTCCTACGAGCAGTACTTC